This T cell receptor (beta chain) was profiled in a study of T-cell reconstitution after alpha-beta-depleted transplantation in children. The study's findings and limits: Several hundred rapidly expanded clones from non-depleted graft cells reportedly supplied alpha-beta T cells about two months post-transplant. Some patients showed high day-60 TCRbeta diversity, which derived from surviving recipient T cells and thymic progenitors. Newly produced T cells mostly accounted for T-cell counts and diversity one year post-transplant.

Preparation of the TCRbeta library involved a method that used unique molecular identifiers. MiXCR, run by TCRdb on the PCR reads, gives a single entry per CDR3 protein. The sample lists 450,000 to 600,000 distinct CDR3 sequences; under 12% were seen once. This clonotype has at least ten counts. Its antigen is unknown. V lost 3 bases and J lost 1; bases outside the gene matches: 9. The CDR3 runs to 16 residues. The sequence derives from a child aged 2 to 10 with inherited bone marrow failure, due to receive a stem cell transplant. Sequenced here: PBMCs, sampled before TCRalphabeta/CD19-depleted stem cell transplant. The genes are TRBV12-3 or TRBV12-4 and TRBJ2-7; TRBD2 aligns across 7 bases. CDR3 residues: CASSFGGRSGSYEQYF. DNA of the CDR3: TGTGCCAGCAGTTTCGGCGGGAGAAGCGGGTCCTACGAGCAGTACTTC.